This T cell receptor beta chain was recorded in a study of shared clonotypes between healthy human individuals. The CDR3 spans 13 residues. The J segment lost 3 bases and the V segment lost 1 base, leaving 0 bases of the junction unmatched. Germline V gives CDR1 SGHRS, CDR2 YFSETQ. TCRdb's copy holds only in-frame clones and misses some; the assay was immunoSEQ multiplex PCR. The sample records approximately 1,000,000 clones, 70% to 80% being singletons. Study donors comprised healthy, HIV-negative adults devoid of recent acute infection or vaccination. General study findings and limits: Depth of sequencing was expected to influence donor clonotype sharing. Non-shared clonotypes had lower generation probabilities than those shared by all four donors.

About this clone itself: What it binds is not known. The sample contains more than one DNA sequence encoding this CDR3.

Sequenced input: memory CD4+ T cells from PBMCs. Specified subset: CD45RA-negative fraction. This chain joins TRBV5-1 and TRBJ2-5; TRBD1 agrees at 7 bases. This receptor was taken from a young man in good health. Some clones in this sample may be carry-over from other donors' samples. DNA for the CDR3: TGCGCCAGCAGCTTGACAGGGGAAGAGACCCAGTACTTC. Protein product: CASSLTGEETQYF.